This is a list of T cell receptor beta chains from one sample in a study of blood T cell repertoires in COVID-19. TCRdb's copy holds only in-frame clones and misses some; the assay was immunoSEQ multiplex PCR. The sample includes roughly 100,000 clones, around 74% seen only once; the top ten take 15% to 20%. Sample: peripheral blood. Receptors originate from a woman aged 70-85 years with acute or convalescent COVID-19. The CDR3 runs from the conserved cysteine through the conserved F or W. Each record gives: V gene, D gene, J gene, clone size, CDR3 protein, CDR3 DNA. D genes are given only for firm matches. Expanded clones get a size class; other rows say once, few or many, or leave the size out.

V gene: TRBV29-1; D gene: .; J gene: TRBJ2-7; clone size: .; CDR3 protein: CSGGSRYEQYF; CDR3 DNA: TGCAGTGGGGGGTCTAGGTACGAGCAGTACTTC
V gene: TRBV5-1; D gene: TRBD2; J gene: TRBJ2-5; clone size: .; CDR3 protein: CASSYSGLARGETQYF; CDR3 DNA: TGCGCCAGCAGCTATTCGGGACTAGCGAGGGGAGAGACCCAGTACTTC
V gene: TRBV6-5; D gene: TRBD2; J gene: TRBJ2-1; clone size: .; CDR3 protein: CASSYGLAGGNEQFF; CDR3 DNA: TGTGCCAGCAGTTACGGGCTAGCGGGGGGTAATGAGCAGTTCTTC
V gene: TRBV27; D gene: TRBD2; J gene: TRBJ2-1; clone size: once; CDR3 protein: CASSSGTSGVNYNEQFF; CDR3 DNA: TGTGCCAGCAGTTCAGGGACTAGCGGGGTGAACTACAATGAGCAGTTCTTC
V gene: TRBV19; D gene: TRBD1; J gene: TRBJ1-2; clone size: .; CDR3 protein: CASSPSGTGANYGYTF; CDR3 DNA: TGTGCCAGTAGTCCCAGCGGGACAGGGGCGAACTATGGCTACACCTTC
V gene: TRBV25-1; D gene: TRBD2; J gene: TRBJ2-5; clone size: few; CDR3 protein: CASSGWASGGWGETQYF; CDR3 DNA: TGTGCCAGCAGTGGTTGGGCTAGCGGGGGTTGGGGAGAGACCCAGTACTTC
V gene: TRBV7-2; D gene: .; J gene: TRBJ1-4; clone size: .; CDR3 protein: CASSLFEAGSNEKLFF; CDR3 DNA: TGTGCCAGCAGCTTATTCGAGGCAGGGTCAAATGAAAAACTGTTTTTT
V gene: TRBV4-1; D gene: TRBD2; J gene: TRBJ2-2; clone size: .; CDR3 protein: CASSLGGLGTGELFF; CDR3 DNA: TGCGCCAGCAGCCTCGGGGGGTTGGGCACCGGGGAGCTGTTTTTT
V gene: TRBV19; D gene: .; J gene: TRBJ2-4; clone size: .; CDR3 protein: CASTLGGGTNIQYF; CDR3 DNA: TGTGCCAGTACCCTGGGGGGGGGCACAAACATTCAGTACTTC
V gene: TRBV28; D gene: TRBD2; J gene: TRBJ2-7; clone size: .; CDR3 protein: CASSLSLGGGIREQYF; CDR3 DNA: TGTGCCAGCAGTTTAAGTTTGGGCGGGGGGATAAGGGAGCAGTACTTC
V gene: TRBV14; D gene: TRBD2; J gene: TRBJ2-1; clone size: .; CDR3 protein: CASSQLAGGPGEQFF; CDR3 DNA: TGTGCCAGCAGCCAACTAGCGGGGGGGCCCGGTGAGCAGTTCTTC
V gene: TRBV7-6; D gene: TRBD1; J gene: TRBJ1-1; clone size: .; CDR3 protein: CASSRDRNTEAFF; CDR3 DNA: TGTGCCAGCAGCCGGGACAGGAACACTGAAGCTTTCTTT
V gene: TRBV11-3; D gene: .; J gene: TRBJ2-5; clone size: .; CDR3 protein: CASSNRQSETQYF; CDR3 DNA: TGTGCCAGCAGCAACAGACAGTCGGAGACCCAGTACTTC
V gene: TRBV5-1; D gene: .; J gene: TRBJ2-7; clone size: .; CDR3 protein: CASSSTGVSYEQYF; CDR3 DNA: TGCGCCAGCAGCTCAACCGGGGTCTCCTACGAGCAGTACTTC
V gene: TRBV2; D gene: .; J gene: TRBJ1-1; clone size: few; CDR3 protein: CASSEGPTDTEAFF; CDR3 DNA: TGTGCCAGCAGTGAAGGTCCGACAGACACTGAAGCTTTCTTT
V gene: TRBV2; D gene: TRBD1; J gene: TRBJ1-1; clone size: .; CDR3 protein: CASRGTANTEAFF; CDR3 DNA: TGTGCCAGCAGGGGGACAGCGAACACTGAAGCTTTCTTT
V gene: TRBV19; D gene: .; J gene: TRBJ1-1; clone size: .; CDR3 protein: CASKPRDRSGTEAFF; CDR3 DNA: TGTGCCAGTAAGCCCCGAGACAGGTCGGGCACTGAAGCTTTCTTT
V gene: TRBV28; D gene: .; J gene: TRBJ1-2; clone size: few; CDR3 protein: CATCGLNYGYTF; CDR3 DNA: TGTGCCACCTGTGGCCTTAACTATGGCTACACCTTC
V gene: TRBV5-1; D gene: .; J gene: TRBJ2-7; clone size: .; CDR3 protein: CASSLEGGGSYEQYF; CDR3 DNA: TGCGCCAGCAGCTTGGAAGGCGGCGGCTCCTACGAGCAGTACTTC
V gene: TRBV14; D gene: TRBD1; J gene: TRBJ1-1; clone size: .; CDR3 protein: CASSLSGTGTEAFF; CDR3 DNA: TGTGCCAGCAGCCTCTCCGGGACAGGCACTGAAGCTTTCTTT
V gene: TRBV7-6; D gene: TRBD2; J gene: TRBJ2-1; clone size: .; CDR3 protein: CASSSRLAANNEQFF; CDR3 DNA: TGTGCCAGCAGCTCCCGACTAGCGGCAAACAATGAGCAGTTCTTC
V gene: TRBV30; D gene: .; J gene: TRBJ1-2; clone size: .; CDR3 protein: CAWSVGAALWGLGYGYTF; CDR3 DNA: TGTGCCTGGAGTGTAGGGGCAGCTTTATGGGGCCTAGGCTATGGCTACACCTTC
V gene: TRBV2; D gene: .; J gene: TRBJ2-7; clone size: .; CDR3 protein: CASSGVGGYEQYF; CDR3 DNA: TGTGCCAGCAGTGGGGTTGGGGGGTACGAGCAGTACTTC
V gene: TRBV6-5; D gene: TRBD1; J gene: TRBJ2-3; clone size: few; CDR3 protein: CASIVTGISTDTQYF; CDR3 DNA: TGTGCCAGCATAGTGACAGGGATCAGCACAGATACGCAGTATTTT
V gene: TRBV28; D gene: .; J gene: TRBJ1-6; clone size: .; CDR3 protein: CASSPPGNNSPLHF; CDR3 DNA: TGTGCCAGCAGCCCCCCGGGGAATAATTCACCCCTCCACTTT
V gene: TRBV29-1; D gene: TRBD2; J gene: TRBJ2-7; clone size: .; CDR3 protein: CSVGGGSYEQYF; CDR3 DNA: TGCAGCGTTGGGGGGGGATCCTACGAGCAGTACTTC
V gene: TRBV6-5; D gene: TRBD1; J gene: TRBJ2-7; clone size: .; CDR3 protein: CASSYEATGTYEQYF; CDR3 DNA: TGTGCCAGCAGTTACGAGGCGACAGGGACCTACGAGCAGTACTTC
V gene: TRBV27; D gene: TRBD2; J gene: TRBJ2-2; clone size: .; CDR3 protein: CASSLSRGSTGELFF; CDR3 DNA: TGTGCCAGCAGTTTATCGCGGGGGAGCACCGGGGAGCTGTTTTTT
V gene: TRBV6-6; D gene: .; J gene: TRBJ1-2; clone size: .; CDR3 protein: CASSSQGNYGYTF; CDR3 DNA: TGTGCCAGCAGTTCTCAGGGGAACTATGGCTACACCTTC
V gene: TRBV6-5; D gene: .; J gene: TRBJ1-2; clone size: .; CDR3 protein: CASTTVSYGYTF; CDR3 DNA: TGTGCCAGCACCACAGTCAGCTATGGCTACACCTTC
V gene: TRBV28; D gene: .; J gene: TRBJ2-5; clone size: few; CDR3 protein: CASSLPPLETQYF; CDR3 DNA: TGTGCCAGCAGTTTACCCCCATTAGAGACCCAGTACTTC
V gene: TRBV10-2; D gene: TRBD2; J gene: TRBJ2-7; clone size: .; CDR3 protein: CASSEPGLAGMYEQYF; CDR3 DNA: TGCGCCAGCAGTGAGCCGGGACTAGCGGGGATGTACGAGCAGTACTTC
V gene: TRBV6-5; D gene: TRBD1; J gene: TRBJ1-5; clone size: .; CDR3 protein: CASITDRGLNQPQHF; CDR3 DNA: TGTGCCAGCATCACAGACAGGGGGCTGAATCAGCCCCAGCATTTT